A selection of T cell receptor beta chains follows, all from one sample in a study of T cell repertoires in cytomegalovirus infection. MiXCR, run by TCRdb on the reads, gives a single entry per CDR3 protein. The repertoire holds 750,000 to 900,000 distinct CDR3 sequences, with approximately 32% as singletons. No cognate antigen is known for these TCRs. The sequenced sample was cultured CD8+ T cells from PBMCs, obtained from culture after CMV antigen stimulation. Source of these receptors: a human donor in good health (CMV status not recorded). Some clones in this sample may be carry-over from other donors' samples. CDR3s include the opening cysteine and the closing phenylalanine or tryptophan. The order of the fields is J gene, clone size, D gene, V gene, CDR3 DNA, CDR3 protein. The D gene is left open where the match is weak. The size entry is marked missing in some rows and otherwise reads once, few, many or a size class.

>TRBJ1-1|-|-|TRBV11-2
TGTGCCAGCAGCTTAGACGGCTATGGGGGCACTGAAGCTTTCTTT
CASSLDGYGGTEAFF
>TRBJ2-5|-|TRBD2|TRBV9
TGTGCCAGCGGCCTAGGAGAGCGGGGGGGCGAAGAGACCCAGTACTTC
CASGLGERGGEETQYF
>TRBJ2-2|few|TRBD2|TRBV12-3/TRBV12-4
TGTGCCAGCACTCCGTCTCTTTTAGCGGGGGAGAACACCGGGGAGCTGTTTTTT
CASTPSLLAGENTGELFF
>TRBJ2-1|-|-|TRBV6-2/TRBV6-3
TGTGCCAGCAGTCGCCGATCCCCACCGGATTTCTACAATGAGCAGTTCTTC
CASSRRSPPDFYNEQFF
>TRBJ2-5|-|TRBD2|TRBV4-1
TGCGCCAGCAGCCCGGTGTTAGCGGGGGGGCCGGAGACCCAGTACTTC
CASSPVLAGGPETQYF
>TRBJ2-1|-|TRBD1|TRBV6-1
TGTGCCAGCACCCGACAGGGTTTCTACAATGAGCAGTTCTTC
CASTRQGFYNEQFF
>TRBJ1-4|-|-|TRBV18
TGTGCCAGCTCACCAGGCGGGGGCGAGCGTGAAAAACTGTTTTTT
CASSPGGGEREKLFF
>TRBJ1-2|few|-|TRBV27
TGTGCCAGCAGTAGAACTCGGACGTGGGGCTACACCTTC
CASSRTRTWGYTF
>TRBJ2-2|-|-|TRBV6-1
TGTGCCAGCAGTGAAAGGCAGGGGGGCACCGGGGAGCTGTTTTTT
CASSERQGGTGELFF
>TRBJ2-4|few|TRBD1|TRBV11-2
TGTGCCAGCAGCCTGATTGGGACAGGAAACATTCAGTACTTC
CASSLIGTGNIQYF
>TRBJ2-7|many|-|TRBV7-8
TGTGCCAGTAATCCGGGACCCCTGACTTACCACGAGCAGTACTTC
CASNPGPLTYHEQYF
>TRBJ2-5|-|TRBD1|TRBV7-9
TGTGCCAGCAGCACCAACAGGGGGCAAGAGACCCAGTACTTC
CASSTNRGQETQYF
>TRBJ2-2|-|TRBD2|TRBV9
TGTGCCAGCAGCTCATCGGGACTAGTGGGTTTCGCGAACACCGGGGAGCTGTTTTTT
CASSSSGLVGFANTGELFF
>TRBJ1-1|few|-|TRBV5-1
TGCGCCAGCAGCAGCCGGGACCTAGTGATGAACACTGAAGCTTTCTTT
CASSSRDLVMNTEAFF
>TRBJ1-3|few|TRBD1|TRBV7-6
TGTGCCAGCAGCTTAGTATCCGGGACAGCTCAAATAAACTCTGGAAACACCATATATTTT
CASSLVSGTAQINSGNTIYF
>TRBJ2-3|-|-|TRBV6-5
TGTGCCAGCAGTTACATGAGCACAGATACGCAGTATTTT
CASSYMSTDTQYF
>TRBJ1-5|-|-|TRBV6-8
TGTGCCAGCAGTTACTCGATAAACTATCAGCCCCAGCATTTT
CASSYSINYQPQHF
>TRBJ2-1|many|TRBD2|TRBV10-3
TGTGCCATCAGGGTAGCGGGGGGGCCTAACAATGAGCAGTTCTTC
CAIRVAGGPNNEQFF
>TRBJ1-5|few|-|TRBV7-9
TGTGCCAGCAGCTTAGCGGGGGGGCCCCAGCATTTT
CASSLAGGPQHF
>TRBJ1-5|-|TRBD1|TRBV27
TGTGCCAGCAGTTCACCGGGACAGGGGAGGAATCAGCCCCAGCATTTT
CASSSPGQGRNQPQHF
>TRBJ1-2|-|-|TRBV5-6
TGTGCCAGCAGCTTCGGACATACAGTATACTATGGCTACACCTTC
CASSFGHTVYYGYTF
>TRBJ1-5|many|-|TRBV18
TGTGCCAGCTCCGTGGGGGGAGCCCACCCGCCCCAGCATTTT
CASSVGGAHPPQHF